This T cell receptor beta chain was obtained from a study of vaccination and CD4 T cells after COVID-19. Trimming stripped 8 bases from V and 4 bases from J, with 15 bases between. The CDR3 totals 14 residues. In regard to this clonotype: The antigen remains unidentified.

The study sequenced cultured CD4+ T cell DNA using the Oncomine TCR Beta short-read assay. TCRdb re-called the PCR reads through MiXCR, storing one row per CDR3 protein. The repertoire holds 15,000 to 20,000 distinct CDR3 sequences, with over 60% as singletons. The treatment denotes: roughly 10-day PBMC culture with coronavirus spike peptide pools or control peptides (ViraFEST assay). The sequence was obtained from a human donor who had recovered from COVID-19. The sequencing input was CD4+ T cells from blood, cultured in vitro. The chain is built from TRBV12-3 or TRBV12-4 and TRBJ2-1; D is unresolved. CDR3 DNA: TGTGCCAGCGGGGATGGTCGAGGATACAATGAGCAGTTCTTC. It encodes CASGDGRGYNEQFF.